The T cell receptor beta chain under discussion was sequenced for a study of blood T cell repertoires in COVID-19. The CDR3 consists of 14 residues. The germline V and J ends were trimmed by 5 bases and 7 bases, with 18 bases remaining between them. Germline lookup yields CDR1 GTSNPN and CDR2 SVGIG (reference sequence). Here immunoSEQ multiplex PCR was the method, and the copy in TCRdb shows in-frame clones only, minus some. The table lists 200,000 to 300,000 clones, around nine tenths of them singletons. The clonotype comes from a middle-aged man who had recovered from COVID-19. Material for sequencing was PBMCs or T cells enriched from blood (not recorded which). The V gene is TRBV30, the J gene TRBJ1-5; weak D call: TRBD1 (6 bases). This CDR3 is CAWQTGTSSQPQHF. The CDR3, as DNA: TGTGCCTGGCAAACAGGGACATCAAGCCAGCCCCAGCATTTT.